Following are 28 T cell receptor beta chains from one sample sequenced in a study of tissue T cells after allogeneic stem cell transplantation. Sequenced by immunoSEQ multiplex PCR; TCRdb stores in-frame clones only, minus some. The table has roughly 4,800 clones, less than 65% seen once. Noted time point: mouse harvest day 7 after allogeneic transplant. Tail vein injection delivered 10^7 T-cell-depleted bone marrow cells and 10^6 splenic CD5+ T cells. Sequenced input: gut tissue. The receptors were gathered from a female BALB/c mouse given C57BL/6 T cells with graft-versus-host disease after an allogeneic hematopoietic cell transplant.

This clone was seen a handful of times. All gene names here are mouse names. The missing CDR3 end, 1 residue past where the read stops, is filled in from the germline J gene. The chain has TRBV12-2 and TRBJ2-7; possible D gene TRBD2, 7 bases. With 0 bases removed from V and 2 bases from J, the gap between germline ends came to 10 bases. There are 14 residues in the CDR3. Germline-derived CDR1 and CDR2 are SGHLS and HYDKME. CDR3 bases read: TGTGCCAGCTCTCTCGAGGGGGGGGCCTATGAACAGTAC. Its protein is CASSLEGGAYEQY. The full CDR3 protein reads CASSLEGGAYEQYF.

For this clone: Mouse names are used for the genes. The read terminates 1 residue before the CDR3 end, so the remaining end is supplied by the germline J gene. This rearrangement joins TRBV13-2 to TRBJ2-7; 9 bases fit TRBD2. The length of the CDR3 is 12 residues. V gave up 2 bases and J gave up 7 bases; unmatched junction bases: 1. In germline, CDR1 is NNHNN, CDR2 SYGAGS (reference sequence). The CDR3 loop is CASGDWGGEQYF. The DNA read from the CDR3 is TGTGCCAGCGGTGACTGGGGGGGGGAACAGTAC.

This clone has more than one count but fewer than ten. Gene names and germline refer to mouse. The read falls 1 residue short of the CDR3 end, and the missing part is taken from the germline J gene. The chain recombines TRBV20 with TRBJ1-2; D is possibly TRBD1 (5 bases). Germline V gene data show CDR1 as GFQATS and CDR2 as STVNSAI. V shed 6 bases and J shed 4 bases, with 12 bases lying between them. CDR3 length: 12 amino acids. The CDR3: CGAATGGSDYTF. The CDR3 DNA, read in part, is TGTGGTGCCGCGACGGGGGGCTCCGACTACACC.

In its sample, this clone was seen a few times. The listed genes are named as in mouse. The read ends 1 residue shy of where the CDR3 ends; the end is completed using the germline J gene. The chain couples TRBV16 to TRBJ1-4; D not certain. Germline V gene data show CDR1 as SGHSA and CDR2 as FRNQAP. V lost 0 bases and J 4 bases, leaving 6 bases between the germline ends. The CDR3 is 14 residues long. CDR3 amino acids: CASSLEGGNERLFF. The CDR3 DNA, read in part, is TGTGCAAGCAGCTTAGAGGGAGGCAACGAAAGATTATTT.

This clone was observed a handful of times. Gene names are mouse gene names. The DNA ends 1 residue before the CDR3 does, and the rest of the CDR3 is filled in from the germline J gene. V usage is TRBV14 and J usage is TRBJ1-2; TRBD1 agrees at 7 bases. The V gene end was trimmed by 1 base and the J gene end by 1 base; junction bases not matched to a gene: 4. The CDR3 is made up of 15 amino acids. Germline V gene sequence: CDR1 SGHDT, CDR2 FRDEAV. The part of the CDR3 DNA that was read is TGTGCCAGCAGTTTCCCGGGGACAGAAAACTCCGACTACACC. It specifies CASSFPGTENSDYT. The full CDR3 is CASSFPGTENSDYTF.

As regards this clone: Genes and germline come from the mouse. The read comes to an end 1 residue before the CDR3 does, leaving the germline J gene to fill in the end. This chain connects TRBV3 to TRBJ2-3; 9 nucleotides agree with TRBD1. Trimming cost V 5 bases and J 1 base; bases outside gene matches: 1. The CDR3 extends over 14 amino acids. From germline, CDR1 is SNHLY and CDR2 FYNGKV (reference sequence). CDR3 region: CASSRTGGAETLYF. The sequenced part of the CDR3 DNA is TGTGCCAGCAGCCGGACAGGGGGTGCAGAAACGCTGTAT.

This clone was seen more than once but under ten times. The listed genes are named as in mouse. The CDR3 DNA, read in part, is TGTGCCAGCAGCTTAGGAGATTCCTATAATTCGCCCCTCTAC. Translating gives CASSLGDSYNSPLY. The complete CDR3 protein is CASSLGDSYNSPLYF. The V call is TRBV3, the J call TRBJ1-6; no firm D call. The read comes to an end 1 residue before the CDR3 does, leaving the germline J gene to fill in the end. TRBJ1-6 is designated an ORF whose function remains uncertain. The CDR3 contains 15 residues. V lost 1 base to trimming and J lost 0 bases, with 4 bases between them. The V gene's germline CDR1 is SNHLY and CDR2 FYNGKV (reference sequence).

Concerning this clone itself: Any gene name here is a mouse gene name. The sequenced fragment ends 1 residue before the CDR3 boundary, so the rest is inferred from the germline J gene. The rearrangement uses TRBV2 and TRBJ2-4; possible D gene TRBD1, 6 bases. In germline, CDR1 is LGHNA, CDR2 YSYQKL. V lost 2 bases and J 7 bases, leaving 16 bases between the germline ends. There are 15 residues in the CDR3. The chain's CDR3 is CASSQTPDSKYTLYF. The CDR3 bases that were read are TGTGCCAGCAGCCAAACTCCGGACAGCAAATACACCTTGTAC.

The table lists this clone with a count of one. Mouse names are used for the genes. The sequence runs out 1 residue before the end of the CDR3; the remainder is reconstructed from the germline J gene. This chain connects TRBV14 to TRBJ2-1; D uncertain. Trimming removed 2 bases at V and 3 bases at J, with 6 bases between. The CDR3 sequence is 13 residues long. Germline V lookup: CDR1 SGHDT, CDR2 FRDEAV. CDR3 DNA (partial): TGTGCCAGCAGTTTGGGGATCTATGCTGAGCAGTTC. It codes for CASSLGIYAEQF. From start to end, the CDR3 is CASSLGIYAEQFF.

This clone was seen more than once but under ten times. Germline and genes: mouse. The sequenced part of the CDR3 DNA is TGCACCTGCAGTGCAGATGAGGGGGCGAATTCGCCCCTCTAC. As protein: CTCSADEGANSPLY. The CDR3 in full is CTCSADEGANSPLYF. The chain employs TRBV1 and TRBJ1-6, with 7 positions matching TRBD1. The read stops 1 residue short of the end of the CDR3; the missing end is completed from the germline J gene. TRBJ1-6 is flagged as an ORF with uncertain function. V shed 0 bases and J 7 bases; nucleotides not matched to a gene: 3. The germline V gene encodes CDR1 NSQYPW and CDR2 LRSPGD (reference sequence). The CDR3 is made up of 15 amino acids.

Remarks on this clone: Mouse names are used for the genes. The read ends 1 residue shy of where the CDR3 ends; the end is completed using the germline J gene. This chain connects TRBV23 to TRBJ2-3; the DNA was not compared with TRBD2, the D call given in the table. Per the germline V gene, CDR1 is KGHTA and CDR2 is FQNQQP. The CDR3 covers 15 residues. The CDR3 reads CSSSHGTGGAETLYF. Incomplete CDR3 DNA: TGCTCCAGCAGTCACGGGACTGGGGGTGCAGAAACGCTGTAT.

A note on this clone: These gene names are mouse names. The read ends 1 residue early relative to the CDR3; the germline J gene fills the gap. This chain connects TRBV26 to TRBJ1-1; 8 bases match TRBD1. This CDR3 has 13 amino acids. The germline gives CDR1 KGHPV, CDR2 FQNQEV (reference sequence). V gave up 6 bases and J gave up 4 bases; unmatched junction bases: 4. The CDR3 region is CASSLQGGTEVFF. The DNA read from the CDR3 is TGTGCCAGCAGCCTACAGGGGGGCACAGAAGTCTTC.

Worth noting for this clone: Gene names follow the mouse nomenclature. Read sequence stops 1 residue before the CDR3 end, and the germline J gene provides the missing end. The chain combines TRBV26 with TRBJ1-1; D not certain. Germline loops: CDR1 KGHPV, CDR2 FQNQEV (reference sequence). The length of the CDR3 is 12 residues. The V end lost 6 bases, the J end lost 1 base, and 6 bases lay between the germline ends. The covered CDR3 bases are TGTGCCAGCAGCCAACAAAACACAGAAGTCTTC. Its protein is CASSQQNTEVF. The CDR3 in full is CASSQQNTEVFF.

As to this clone: Gene names refer to mouse genes. The read ends 1 residue early relative to the CDR3; the germline J gene fills the gap. This chain uses TRBV26 with TRBJ1-3; 7 positions agree with TRBD1. Trimming at V came to 4 bases and at J to 0 bases, leaving 3 bases not matched to a gene. Per the germline V gene, CDR1 is KGHPV and CDR2 is FQNQEV (reference sequence). The CDR3 length is 15 residues. This chain's CDR3 is CASSRQGPSGNTLYF. Partial CDR3 DNA: TGTGCCAGCAGTCGACAGGGCCCTTCTGGAAATACGCTCTAT.

Comment on this clone: Any gene name here is a mouse gene name. The read terminates 1 residue before the CDR3 end, so the remaining end is supplied by the germline J gene. V and J are TRBV12-2 and TRBJ2-4, with D perhaps TRBD1 (6 bases). Germline V lookup: CDR1 SGHLS, CDR2 HYDKME. This CDR3 contains 14 residues. V lost 2 bases, J lost 0 bases, and 8 bases lay in between. The CDR3 reads CASSPQGSQNTLYF. CDR3 DNA (partial): TGTGCCAGCTCTCCGCAGGGGAGTCAAAACACCTTGTAC.

This clone has just a few counts. Genes and germline come from the mouse. The read comes to an end 1 residue before the CDR3 does, leaving the germline J gene to fill in the end. The genes are TRBV26 and TRBJ2-1; a possible D gene is TRBD2 (5 bases). The CDR3 contains 11 residues. The V gene lost 5 bases and the J gene lost 6 bases, with 5 bases spanning the gap. Germline V gene lookup returns CDR1 KGHPV and CDR2 FQNQEV (reference sequence). The CDR3 bases that were read are TGTGCCAGCAGTTGGGGTGCTGAGCAGTTC. The encoded protein is CASSWGAEQF. The whole CDR3 sequence reads CASSWGAEQFF. The whole variable domain, filled in from reference TRBV26 and TRBJ2-1, reads NSKVIQTPRYLVKGQGQKAKMRCIPEKGHPVVFWYQQNKNNEFKFLINFQNQEVLQQIDMTEKRFSAECPSNSPCSLEIQSSEAGDSALYLCASSWGAEQFFGPGTRLTVL.

This clone was seen a few times. The gene names here belong to mouse. The read comes to an end 1 residue before the CDR3 does, leaving the germline J gene to fill in the end. This sample also contains other DNA sequences that code for the same CDR3. V is TRBV26 and J is TRBJ2-7, with D tentatively TRBD1 (6 bases). CDR1 is KGHPV and CDR2 is FQNQEV in the germline V gene (reference sequence). V was clipped by 3 bases and J by 4 bases, with 7 bases between them. This CDR3 spans 12 amino acids. The CDR3 bases that were read are TGTGCCAGCAGTCTCGGACAGTATGAACAGTAC. This translates into CASSLGQYEQY. The full CDR3 sequence reads CASSLGQYEQYF.

In regard to this clone: Gene names are mouse gene names. The read gets to within 1 residue of the CDR3 end, and the germline J gene fills in the rest. V and J are TRBV3 and TRBJ2-4; D is unresolved. CDR1 SNHLY and CDR2 FYNGKV come from the germline V gene (reference sequence). This CDR3 contains 12 residues. The germline V and J ends were trimmed by 1 base and 3 bases, with 2 bases remaining between them. The sequenced CDR3 bases are TGTGCCAGCAGCTTAGGGCAAAACACCTTGTAC. Its protein product is CASSLGQNTLY. The complete CDR3 reads CASSLGQNTLYF.

Turning to this clone: Gene and germline names: mouse. The CDR3 is cut off 1 residue early in the read; its end comes from the germline J gene. The J gene is TRBJ2-5, the V gene TRBV19, with 11 nucleotides matching TRBD2. The J segment lost 0 bases and the V segment lost 6 bases, leaving 6 bases of the junction unmatched. Germline loops: CDR1 FNHDT, CDR2 SITEND (reference sequence). CDR3 length equals 16 residues. The CDR3 here is CASTLDWGGNQDTQYF. CDR3 DNA (partial): TGTGCCAGCACCCTCGACTGGGGGGGGAACCAAGACACCCAGTAC.

Remarks on this clone: Genes and germline are mouse. Sequencing ends 1 residue short of the CDR3 end; the germline J gene provides the rest. The V and J genes are TRBV13-2 and TRBJ2-3, with D possibly matching TRBD1 (6 bases). This CDR3 is 12 amino acids long. Germline assignment: CDR1 NNHNN and CDR2 SYGAGS (reference sequence). V dropped 2 bases and J dropped 10 bases, with 11 bases sitting between them. The CDR3 bases that were read are TGTGCCAGCGGTGAAATACAGGGAGCGCTGTAT. This encodes CASGEIQGALY. The CDR3 in its entirety is CASGEIQGALYF.

With respect to this clone: Here the gene names and germline are mouse. Read coverage stops 1 residue before the CDR3 terminus; the germline J gene supplies the remainder. The chain joins TRBV5 to TRBJ2-7, with D maybe TRBD2 (6 bases). The CDR3 contains 14 residues. The germline V gene has CDR1 LGHNA and CDR2 YNLKQL (reference sequence). Deletions cut 0 bases from V and 4 bases from J, with 10 bases between. The CDR3 here is CASSQDWGYYEQYF. The sequenced CDR3 bases are TGTGCCAGCAGCCAAGACTGGGGTTATTATGAACAGTAC.

This clone is judged medium-sized. Gene names refer to mouse genes. The read terminates 1 residue ahead of where the CDR3 ends, so the germline J gene completes it. V usage is TRBV5 and J usage is TRBJ2-7; 10 nucleotides agree with TRBD2. Germline lookup yields CDR1 LGHNA and CDR2 YNLKQL (reference sequence). The V segment lost 5 bases and the J segment 6 bases; nucleotides outside the gene matches: 4. The length of the CDR3 is 13 residues. The CDR3 protein is CASSRDWGGEQYF. The part of the CDR3 DNA that was read is TGTGCCAGCAGCAGGGACTGGGGTGGTGAACAGTAC.

About this clone: Gene names refer to mouse genes. The read terminates 1 residue ahead of where the CDR3 ends, so the germline J gene completes it. The rearrangement links TRBV13-2 to TRBJ2-4, with 12 bases identical to TRBD2. The CDR3 length is 14 residues. V lost 0 bases to trimming and J lost 12 bases; unmatched junction nucleotides: 5. Germline V gene lookup returns CDR1 NNHNN and CDR2 SYGAGS (reference sequence). CDR3 loop: CASGDARDWGALYF. Incomplete CDR3 DNA: TGTGCCAGCGGTGATGCAAGGGACTGGGGGGCGTTGTAC.

A word on this clone: Gene labels here are mouse ones. The CDR3 is cut off 1 residue early in the read; its end comes from the germline J gene. This chain joins TRBV23 and TRBJ1-4; the listed D gene, TRBD1, was not tested against the DNA. The CDR3 totals 13 residues. Per the germline V gene, CDR1 is KGHTA and CDR2 is FQNQQP. CDR3 DNA (partial): TGCTCCAGCAGGGGACAGTCCAACGAAAGATTATTT. As protein: CSSRGQSNERLF. From start to end, the CDR3 is CSSRGQSNERLFF.

Remarks on this clone: Genes and germline come from the mouse. The CDR3 end falls 1 residue outside the read, so it is completed with the germline J gene. V and J are TRBV2 and TRBJ2-7; 10 nucleotides align to TRBD2. CDR1 is LGHNA and CDR2 is YSYQKL in the germline V gene. The CDR3 has 14 residues. The ends lost 0 bases at V and 6 bases at J; junction bases unmatched: 2. The part of the CDR3 DNA that was read is TGTGCCAGCAGCCAAGAGACTGGGGGGTTTGAACAGTAC. Translated: CASSQETGGFEQY. The CDR3, in full, reads CASSQETGGFEQYF.

This clone was detected only a few times. Here the gene names and germline are mouse. The DNA ends 1 residue before the CDR3 does, and the rest of the CDR3 is filled in from the germline J gene. The same CDR3 can be traced to other DNA sequences in this sample. J is TRBJ1-3 and V is TRBV26; D unresolved. The CDR3 is made up of 11 amino acids. The V gene lost 2 bases and the J gene lost 7 bases, with 3 bases spanning the gap. Germline CDR1 and CDR2: KGHPV and FQNQEV (reference sequence). This CDR3 reads CASSLRNTLYF. The sequenced part of the CDR3 DNA is TGTGCCAGCAGTCTGAGGAATACGCTCTAT.

A remark on this clone: Mouse germline and gene names are used. Sequencing ends 1 residue short of the CDR3 end; the germline J gene provides the rest. The V gene is TRBV23, the J gene TRBJ2-4; TRBD2 reflects the table's D call only, with no check against the DNA. There are 17 residues in the CDR3. Germline V gene lookup returns CDR1 KGHTA and CDR2 FQNQQP. CDR3 protein: CSSSQSRGARSQNTLYF. The sequenced CDR3 bases are TGCTCCAGCAGTCAATCGAGGGGGGCGCGGAGTCAAAACACCTTGTAC.

As regards this clone: Genes and germline are mouse. The read gets to within 1 residue of the CDR3 end, and the germline J gene fills in the rest. This chain connects TRBV12-2 to TRBJ2-4, with 8 bases lining up with TRBD1. Per the germline V gene, CDR1 is SGHLS and CDR2 is HYDKME. This CDR3 contains 15 residues. V lost 3 bases, J lost 0 bases, and 4 bases stayed unmatched. Incomplete CDR3 DNA: TGTGCCAGCTCTTCCGGGACAGGCAGTCAAAACACCTTGTAC. Protein sequence: CASSSGTGSQNTLY. In full, the CDR3 reads CASSSGTGSQNTLYF.